One sample yielded the 10 T cell receptor beta chains listed below, sequenced in a study of cytomegalovirus exposure and HLA in healthy donors. 60 Vbeta and 13 Jbeta primers were used in PCR. The repertoire was sequenced with immunoSEQ multiplex PCR; TCRdb's copy has only in-frame clones and lacks some. There are about 72,000 clones in the sample; about 81% occur only once, and about 6.5% lies in the top ten. Input material: PBMCs. The receptor set was obtained from a human donor in good health.

The J gene is TRBJ2-2, the V gene TRBV11-2, with 8 bases lining up with TRBD1. CDR3 length: 16 residues. Losses at the gene ends were 5 bases for V and 5 bases for J; bases not matched to a gene: 10. The germline gives CDR1 SGHAT, CDR2 FQNNGV. The CDR3: CASSPRTGSITGELFF. The CDR3, as DNA: TGTGCCAGCAGCCCCCGGACAGGGAGTATAACCGGGGAGCTGTTTTTT.

This rearrangement joins TRBV14 to TRBJ1-2; 10 bases match TRBD1. Germline CDR1 reads SGHDN; CDR2 reads FVKESK. V dropped 2 bases and J dropped 3; count of bases not matched to a gene: 3. The CDR3 extends over 15 amino acids. The CDR3, as DNA: TGTGCCAGCAGCCAATTGACAGGGGGCTACTATGGCTACACCTTC. Translation: CASSQLTGGYYGYTF.

The rearrangement uses TRBV19 and TRBJ2-2; D not resolved. Germline V CDR1 and CDR2: LNHDA, SQIVND (reference sequence). The CDR3 has 15 residues. V was pared by 3 bases and J by 3 bases, with 11 bases between. CDR3: CASSIQASHTGELFF. The DNA for the CDR3 is TGTGCCAGTAGTATTCAAGCCTCTCACACCGGGGAGCTGTTTTTT.

This clone was detected a few times. This chain joins TRBV2 and TRBJ1-3; 9 nucleotides match TRBD1. Germline trimming cut 6 bases from V and 4 bases from J; bases unmatched to any gene: 1. Germline-derived CDR1 and CDR2 are SNHLY and FYNNEI. This CDR3 has 13 residues. The CDR3 spells CASRTGGGNTIYF. The CDR3 bases are TGTGCCAGCAGGACAGGGGGGGGAAACACCATATATTTT. Full variable domain (remainder filled in from reference TRBV2 and TRBJ1-3): EPEVTQTPSHQVTQMGQEVILRCVPISNHLYFYWYRQILGQKVEFLVSFYNNEISEKSEIFDDQFSVERPDGSNFTLKIRSTKLEDSAMYFCASRTGGGNTIYFGEGSWLTVV.

This chain joins TRBV18 and TRBJ1-2, with no clear D. Germline loops: CDR1 KGHSH, CDR2 LQKENI. Deletions cut 1 base from V and 0 bases from J, with 6 bases between. This CDR3 spans 14 amino acids. CDR3 region: CASSPQLANYGYTF. In DNA, the CDR3 is TGTGCCAGCTCACCACAGTTAGCTAACTATGGCTACACCTTC.

The chain has TRBV5-4 and TRBJ1-3; TRBD1 agrees at 7 bases. Germline CDR1 is SGHNT and CDR2 is YYREEE (reference sequence). The CDR3 consists of 16 residues. V lost 4 bases to trimming and J lost 0 bases; unmatched junction nucleotides: 7. The CDR3 DNA reads as TGTGCCAGCAGCGTAGACAGGGCCTTCTCTGGAAACACCATATATTTT. Translated: CASSVDRAFSGNTIYF.

The CDR3 nucleotides are TGTGCCAGCAGTTTATGGGGGACAAACGATTCACCCCTCCACTTT. It yields the protein CASSLWGTNDSPLHF. The V and J genes are TRBV27 and TRBJ1-6; perhaps TRBD1 as D (6 bases). Trimming stripped 1 base from V and 8 bases from J, with 12 bases between. The germline V gene has CDR1 MNHEY and CDR2 SMNVEV (reference sequence). The CDR3 runs 15 residues.

The J gene is TRBJ2-5, the V gene TRBV9; the D gene is possibly TRBD2 (5 bases). V lost 1 base and J 1 base, leaving 14 bases between the germline ends. Germline assignment: CDR1 SGDLS and CDR2 YYNGEE. This CDR3 region has 16 residues. Written as DNA, the CDR3 is TGTGCCAGCAGCGTAAGGATAGAGCGGCCCCAAGAGACCCAGTACTTC. Translating gives CASSVRIERPQETQYF. The entire variable domain, with the rest obtained from reference TRBV9 and TRBJ2-5, is as follows: DSGVTQTPKHLITATGQRVTLRCSPRSGDLSVYWYQQSLDQGLQFLIQYYNGEERAKGNILERFSAQQFPDLHSELNLSSLELGDSALYFCASSVRIERPQETQYFGPGTRLLVL.

The V and J genes are TRBV30 and TRBJ2-1, with a tentative D call TRBD1 (6 bases). The CDR3 is 16 residues long. Germline V gene data show CDR1 as GTSNPN and CDR2 as SVGIG (reference sequence). V lost 1 base to trimming and J lost 4 bases, with 17 bases between them. CDR3 sequence (DNA): TGTGCCTGGAGTGCGACAGGATCCTGGGGGTACAATGAGCAGTTCTTC. Amino acids: CAWSATGSWGYNEQFF.

The chain has TRBV9 and TRBJ1-6; no reliable D call. Germline CDR1 SGDLS, CDR2 YYNGEE. V was trimmed by 0 bases and J by 0 bases, leaving 7 bases between them. This CDR3 is 16 amino acids long. DNA for the CDR3: TGTGCCAGCAGCGTAGGCCCGAGCTCCTATAATTCACCCCTCCACTTT. It is translated as CASSVGPSSYNSPLHF.